This entry lists 23 T cell receptor beta chains sequenced from one sample in a study of shared clonotypes between healthy human individuals. Produced via immunoSEQ multiplex PCR; TCRdb's table is partial and in-frame only. Of 2,500,000 or so clones detected, approximately 93% appear once; the ten largest clones hold 0.36%. Sequencing was done on a sample of naive CD4+ T cells from PBMCs. Subset given: CD45RA+ positively selected. These receptors were collected from a man aged 18 to 35 in good health. Some clones in this sample may be carry-over from other donors' samples.

V usage is TRBV11-2 and J usage is TRBJ2-3; D possibly uses TRBD1 or TRBD2 (5 bases each). The germline CDR1 and CDR2 sequences are SGHAT and FQNNGV. This CDR3 has 15 amino acids. V was shortened by 5 bases and J by 2 bases, with 14 bases between the two germline ends. The CDR3 loop is CASSNQGRYTDTQYF. Here the CDR3 DNA reads TGTGCCAGCAGCAATCAGGGACGGTACACAGATACGCAGTATTTT.

The V and J genes are TRBV18 and TRBJ2-1; maybe TRBD2 (8 bases). The V end lost 6 bases, the J end lost 6 bases, and 21 bases lay between the germline ends. From germline, CDR1 is KGHSH and CDR2 LQKENI. The CDR3 totals 16 residues. The CDR3 here is CASSHSSGGGFNEQFF. CDR3 nucleotides: TGTGCCAGCTCCCACTCGTCGGGAGGGGGCTTCAATGAGCAGTTCTTC.

About this clone itself: The same CDR3 arises from other DNA sequences in this sample as well. This rearrangement joins TRBV2 to TRBJ1-1; D gene uncertain. The germline gives CDR1 SNHLY, CDR2 FYNNEI. This CDR3 comprises 13 residues. Between the trimmed V and J ends, which lost 6 bases and 1 base, there was a span of 9 bases. The CDR3 nucleotides are TGTGCCAGCAGCGGGAGAGGGAACACTGAAGCTTTCTTT. It encodes CASSGRGNTEAFF.

This sequence joins TRBV28 and TRBJ1-2; the match to TRBD1 covers 8 bases. J lost 3 bases, V lost 5 bases, and 5 bases had no gene match. The CDR3 spans 14 residues. CDR1 is MDHEN and CDR2 is SYDVKM in the germline V gene. DNA of the CDR3: TGTGCCAGCAGTCCCGGGACAGGACACTATGGCTACACCTTC. This translates into CASSPGTGHYGYTF.

The chain links TRBV14 to TRBJ2-7; D is possibly TRBD1 or TRBD2 (5 bases each). Germline lookup yields CDR1 SGHDN and CDR2 FVKESK. V lost 6 bases to trimming and J lost 4 bases, with 19 bases between them. This CDR3 spans 15 amino acids. The CDR3, as DNA: TGTGCCAGCAGTCATTTGGGGGACCGAGATTACGAGCAGTACTTC. It codes for CASSHLGDRDYEQYF.

The chain is built from TRBV18 and TRBJ2-1, with 8 bases identical to TRBD2. The CDR3 is made up of 16 amino acids. Trimming at V came to 1 base and at J to 7 bases, leaving 9 bases not matched to a gene. Germline CDR1 and CDR2: KGHSH and LQKENI. The chain's CDR3 is CASSPLPGGRRNEQFF. The CDR3 nucleotides read TGTGCCAGCTCACCACTACCAGGCGGGAGGAGGAATGAGCAGTTCTTC.

The gene calls are TRBV7-9 and TRBJ2-3; D is uncertain. The CDR3 is 14 residues long. Between the trimmed V and J ends, which lost 4 bases and 0 bases, there was a span of 8 bases. Looked up from germline, CDR1 is SEHNR and CDR2 is FQNEAQ (reference sequence). Written as DNA, the CDR3 is TGTGCCAGCAGCTCCGACCGCAGCACAGATACGCAGTATTTT. Its protein is CASSSDRSTDTQYF.

The genes are TRBV10-2 and TRBJ1-1; no clear D gene. Germline V gene lookup returns CDR1 WSHSY and CDR2 SAAADI. CDR3 size: 13 residues. V lost 6 bases to trimming and J lost 0 bases, with 8 bases between them. CDR3 coding DNA: TGCGCCAGCAGGGAACGGCTGAACACTGAAGCTTTCTTT. As protein: CASRERLNTEAFF.

This rearrangement joins TRBV5-5 to TRBJ2-5; D possibly matches TRBD1 or TRBD2 (6 bases each). The length of the CDR3 is 13 residues. The germline gives CDR1 SGHKS, CDR2 YYEKEE (reference sequence). V lost 4 bases and J lost 5, with 12 bases in between. The CDR3 DNA is TGTGCCAGCAGCGACGGGGGCCGGGAGACCCAGTACTTC. As protein: CASSDGGRETQYF.

The chain combines TRBV5-8 with TRBJ1-1; TRBD1 is a possible D gene (5 bases). CDR3 length: 16 amino acids. Germline V lookup: CDR1 SGHTS, CDR2 YDEGEE. The V end lost 4 bases, the J end lost 2 bases, and 18 bases lay between the germline ends. As DNA, the CDR3 is TGTGCCAGCAGCCCGAGAGGCCAGGGCTTAAACACTGAAGCTTTCTTT. It codes for CASSPRGQGLNTEAFF.

This chain connects TRBV6-5 to TRBJ1-3; no clear D. The CDR3 is made up of 15 amino acids. Trimming took off 3 bases at V and 2 bases at J, with 11 bases between the two ends. In germline, CDR1 is MNHEY, CDR2 SVGAGI. Here the CDR3 DNA reads TGTGCCAGCAGTTATGCCCCGGAAGCTGGAAACACCATATATTTT. Its protein is CASSYAPEAGNTIYF.

This clone was observed a single time. This sample also contains other DNA sequences that code for the same CDR3. The chain recombines TRBV7-2 with TRBJ2-1; the D call may be TRBD1 or TRBD2 (5 bases each). The V end lost 1 base, the J end lost 10 bases, and 5 bases lay between the germline ends. The CDR3 is 11 amino acids. Germline-derived CDR1 and CDR2 are SGHTA and FQGNSA. CDR3 in DNA: TGTGCCAGCAGCTTAGGGGGGGAGCAGTTCTTC. This gives the protein CASSLGGEQFF.

The chain carries TRBV21-1 and TRBJ2-7; the table's D call, TRBD2, has no DNA check behind it. TRBV21-1 is a pseudogene locus. CDR3 length: 13 amino acids. The CDR3 DNA follows: TGTGCCAGAAGAAGCGGGAGTCCCTACGAGCAGTACTTC. Its translation: CARRSGSPYEQYF.

The chain recombines TRBV6-4 with TRBJ1-5, with D unclear. The CDR3 has 15 residues. Trimming stripped 2 bases from V and 9 bases from J, with 17 bases between. Looked up from germline, CDR1 is MRHNA and CDR2 is SNTAGT. The chain's CDR3 is CASSDTPNGDRPQHF. CDR3 coding DNA: TGTGCCAGCAGTGACACCCCGAACGGAGATCGGCCCCAGCATTTT.

V and J are TRBV9 and TRBJ2-1; 8 nucleotides line up with TRBD2. The CDR3 is 16 residues long. Germline V lookup: CDR1 SGDLS, CDR2 YYNGEE. V was clipped by 0 bases and J by 4 bases; unmatched bases: 6. CDR3 amino acids: CASSVDGRVEYNEQFF. Here the CDR3 DNA reads TGTGCCAGCAGCGTAGACGGGAGGGTCGAATACAATGAGCAGTTCTTC.

The chain couples TRBV7-9 to TRBJ2-5; 7 nucleotides line up with TRBD1. Germline assignment: CDR1 SEHNR and CDR2 FQNEAQ (reference sequence). V shed 5 bases and J 1 base; nucleotides not matched to a gene: 16. The length of the CDR3 is 18 residues. The CDR3: CASSPNRIRQGPQETQYF. The CDR3 region has the DNA TGTGCCAGCAGCCCTAACCGAATTCGACAGGGCCCCCAAGAGACCCAGTACTTC.

This rearrangement joins TRBV28 to TRBJ1-2; D gene ambiguous. V was trimmed by 1 base and J by 4 bases, leaving 10 bases between them. Germline-derived CDR1 and CDR2 are MDHEN and SYDVKM. The CDR3 spans 14 residues. The CDR3 DNA is TGTGCCAGCAGTTTATATCTCACAAGCTATGGCTACACCTTC. This sequence encodes CASSLYLTSYGYTF.

V and J are TRBV5-1 and TRBJ2-7, with D unclear. Germline-derived CDR1 and CDR2 are SGHRS and YFSETQ. V was cut by 1 base and J by 2 bases, with 16 bases left in between. There are 16 residues in the CDR3. The CDR3 is CASSLTRPTPAYEQYF. The DNA for the CDR3 is TGCGCCAGCAGCTTGACCCGCCCCACCCCGGCCTACGAGCAGTACTTC.

The V call is TRBV6-5, the J call TRBJ1-1; perhaps TRBD1 as D (5 bases). The V end was cut by 0 bases, the J end by 3 bases, with 14 bases between. Germline-derived CDR1 and CDR2 are MNHEY and SVGAGI. The CDR3 runs to 16 residues. The CDR3, as DNA: TGTGCCAGCAGTTACTCCGGGGCGTGGAGGGACACTGAAGCTTTCTTT. This encodes CASSYSGAWRDTEAFF.

The V and J genes are TRBV30 and TRBJ1-1; the match to TRBD1 covers 8 bases. V shed 2 bases, J shed 4 bases, and the junction held 12 bases outside the gene matches. There are 16 residues in the CDR3. Looked up from germline, CDR1 is GTSNPN and CDR2 is SVGIG (reference sequence). The DNA of the CDR3 is TGTGCCTGGAGTCCTTTATTGGGACAGGCTGGCACTGAAGCTTTCTTT. It is translated as CAWSPLLGQAGTEAFF.

V usage is TRBV7-3 and J usage is TRBJ2-3; TRBD1 aligns across 7 bases. The J segment lost 12 bases and the V segment lost 4 bases, leaving 10 bases of the junction unmatched. The CDR3 is made up of 13 amino acids. Germline-derived CDR1 and CDR2 are SGHTA and FQGTGA. This chain's CDR3 is CASSSITGTAQYF. CDR3 DNA: TGTGCCAGCAGCTCGATAACCGGGACAGCTCAGTATTTT.

The chain is built from TRBV6-5 and TRBJ2-7, with TRBD2 identical over 11 bases. The CDR3 loop spans 12 amino acids. The V gene end was trimmed by 7 bases and the J gene end by 5 bases; junction bases not matched to a gene: 1. The germline gives CDR1 MNHEY, CDR2 SVGAGI. For the CDR3, the DNA is TGTGCCAGCACGGGACTAGCGGACGAGCAGTACTTC. This sequence encodes CASTGLADEQYF.

This clone was picked up a small number of times. The chain employs TRBV4-1 and TRBJ1-5, with D perhaps TRBD1 (6 bases). The germline CDR1 and CDR2 sequences are MGHRA and YSYEKL. This CDR3 contains 15 residues. Deletions cut 5 bases from V and 2 bases from J, with 13 bases between. The CDR3 reads CASSSRQAGNQPQHF. CDR3 DNA sequence: TGCGCCAGCAGCAGCCGACAGGCCGGCAATCAGCCCCAGCATTTT.